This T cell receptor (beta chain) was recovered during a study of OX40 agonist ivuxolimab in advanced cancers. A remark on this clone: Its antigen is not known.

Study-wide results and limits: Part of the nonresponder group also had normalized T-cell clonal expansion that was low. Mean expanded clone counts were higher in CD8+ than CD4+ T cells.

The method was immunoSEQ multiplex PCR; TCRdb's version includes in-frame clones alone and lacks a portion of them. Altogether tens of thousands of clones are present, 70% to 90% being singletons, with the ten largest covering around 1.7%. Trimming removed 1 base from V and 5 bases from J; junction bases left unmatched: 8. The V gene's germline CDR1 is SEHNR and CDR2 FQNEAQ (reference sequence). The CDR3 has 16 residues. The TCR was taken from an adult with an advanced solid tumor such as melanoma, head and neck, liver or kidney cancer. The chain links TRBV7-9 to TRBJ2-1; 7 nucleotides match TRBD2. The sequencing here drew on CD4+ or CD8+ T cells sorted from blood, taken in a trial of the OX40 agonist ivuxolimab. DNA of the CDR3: TGTGCCAGCAGCTTAGGGCGTGCGGGGGAGAACAATGAGCAGTTCTTC. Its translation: CASSLGRAGENNEQFF.